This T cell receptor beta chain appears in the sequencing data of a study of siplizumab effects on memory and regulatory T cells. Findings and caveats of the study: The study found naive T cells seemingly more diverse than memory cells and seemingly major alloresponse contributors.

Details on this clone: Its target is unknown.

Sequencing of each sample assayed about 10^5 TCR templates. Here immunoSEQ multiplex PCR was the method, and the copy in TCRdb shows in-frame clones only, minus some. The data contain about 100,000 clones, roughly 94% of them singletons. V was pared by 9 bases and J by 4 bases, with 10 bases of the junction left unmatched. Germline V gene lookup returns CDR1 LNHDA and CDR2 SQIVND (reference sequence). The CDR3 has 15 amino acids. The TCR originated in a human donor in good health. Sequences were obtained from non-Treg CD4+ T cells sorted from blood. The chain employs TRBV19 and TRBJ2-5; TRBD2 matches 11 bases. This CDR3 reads CASKDGTSGLETQYF. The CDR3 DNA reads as TGTGCCAGCAAGGACGGGACTAGCGGCCTAGAGACCCAGTACTTC.